Listed here is a single T cell receptor beta chain. Antigen: not known. These data originate in a study of post-analysis software for immune sequencing data. Study-wide findings and caveats: Five or six TRBV segments appeared more often in patients than in controls, and TRBV5-6, TRBV5-1 and TRBV20-1 were among these. By F measure, strong co-clustering occurred among samples prepared in the same batch.

The TCR beta cDNA libraries contained unique molecular identifiers. From the PCR reads, TCRdb called clonotypes with MiXCR, one entry per CDR3 protein. The sample yields around 440,000 distinct CDR3 sequences, under 55% seen once. The CDR3 extends over 15 amino acids. The V and J ends lost 2 bases and 1 base respectively, with 10 bases between them. Germline V gene lookup returns CDR1 LNHNV and CDR2 YYDKDF (reference sequence). Sequencing was performed on blood. The chain joins TRBV15 to TRBJ2-3; the D call may be TRBD1 or TRBD2 (5 bases each). The TCR originated in a girl aged 10-17 years with multiple sclerosis. CDR3 coding DNA: TGTGCCACCAGCAGACGGGGCAGCGGCACAGATACGCAGTATTTT. Translating it yields CATSRRGSGTDTQYF.